This TCR beta chain was captured in a study of cytomegalovirus exposure and HLA in healthy donors. About this clone itself: Its antigen is currently unknown.

Trimming took off 5 bases at V and 2 bases at J, with 9 bases between the two ends. The CDR3 covers 13 residues. CDR1 MNHNY and CDR2 SVGAGI come from the germline V gene (reference sequence). Sequencing used immunoSEQ multiplex PCR; TCRdb keeps in-frame clones, though not all of them. This table has 130,000 to 150,000 clones, roughly nine tenths appearing once. Study results and limitations: Cytomegalovirus status was reportedly diagnosed by the classifier with high sensitivity and specificity. The study labeled 180 or so TCR beta chains cytomegalovirus-associated. The study found most TCR sequences rare, yet found some public TCRs in many donors.

Sequenced sample: PBMCs. The V and J genes are TRBV6-6 and TRBJ1-1; D possibly corresponds to TRBD1 (5 bases). The TCR was taken from a woman aged 18-29 years in good health and CMV-seropositive. This chain's CDR3 is CASSPTVNTEAFF. The CDR3 DNA reads as TGTGCCAGCAGTCCGACAGTAAACACTGAAGCTTTCTTT.